Each of the 25 T cell receptor beta chains below was sequenced from the same sample in a study of blood T cell repertoires in COVID-19. Measured with immunoSEQ multiplex PCR; TCRdb has only the in-frame clones, and not every one. The data show some 170,000 clones, around nine tenths seen once. Sequencing was carried out using peripheral blood. The source of these receptors is a woman aged 70-85 years with COVID-19, enrolled during active disease.

The J gene is TRBJ1-2, the V gene TRBV5-4; the D gene is possibly TRBD1 (5 bases). The germline CDR1 and CDR2 sequences are SGHNT and YYREEE (reference sequence). V lost 5 bases to trimming and J lost 6 bases, with 26 bases between them. The CDR3 totals 17 residues. The CDR3 DNA reads as TGTGCCAGCAGGCTGCTTCCGAGGCCGGGGGAGAAACATGGCTACACCTTC. The encoded protein is CASRLLPRPGEKHGYTF.

Only a few counts were recorded for this clone. This rearrangement joins TRBV6-5 to TRBJ1-6, with D possibly matching TRBD1 (5 bases). Germline V gene lookup returns CDR1 MNHEY and CDR2 SVGAGI. Trimming stripped 11 bases from V and 10 bases from J, with 21 bases between. CDR3 length: 14 residues. The CDR3 coding sequence is TGTGCCGTATCCCAGGGTCGGTTAGGGTCACCCCTCCACTTT. Its translation is CAVSQGRLGSPLHF.

The chain links TRBV6-1 to TRBJ2-3; D is possibly TRBD1 (5 bases). From germline, CDR1 is MNHNS and CDR2 SASEGT. Trimming pared 0 bases from V and 3 bases from J, leaving 16 bases between. The CDR3 spans 17 residues. The CDR3 reads CASSEAPTVSRTDTQYF. The DNA of the CDR3 is TGTGCCAGCAGTGAAGCTCCGACAGTTAGTAGGACAGATACGCAGTATTTT.

With respect to this clone: One end of the junction varies from germline; a read error may be responsible. The V and J genes are TRBV7-8 and TRBJ2-1; possibly TRBD1 for D (8 bases). This CDR3 is built from 13 residues. CDR1 and CDR2 (germline): SGHVS, FQNEAQ. The chain's CDR3 is CASSLNRGDRTLF. Here the CDR3 DNA reads TGTGCCAGCAGCTTAAATCGGGGGGACAGGACACTCTTC.

The chain joins TRBV27 to TRBJ2-7; 9 positions agree with TRBD1. Germline loops: CDR1 MNHEY, CDR2 SMNVEV (reference sequence). The CDR3 totals 13 residues. V lost 8 bases to trimming and J lost 3 bases; unmatched junction nucleotides: 5. As DNA, the CDR3 is TGTGCCAGCCGACAGGGGGGTCTCTACGAGCAGTACTTC. This encodes CASRQGGLYEQYF.

The chain uses TRBV7-3 and TRBJ2-1; D might be TRBD2 (5 bases). V dropped 5 bases and J dropped 1 base, with 12 bases sitting between them. CDR1 is SGHTA and CDR2 is FQGTGA in the germline V gene. This CDR3 region has 15 residues. The CDR3: CASSLDRTSYNEQFF. The CDR3 DNA reads as TGTGCCAGCAGCCTTGACCGGACTTCCTACAATGAGCAGTTCTTC.

This clone is a singleton in its sample. The rearrangement links TRBV19 to TRBJ1-1; the match to TRBD1 covers 12 bases. The germline V gene encodes CDR1 LNHDA and CDR2 SQIVND (reference sequence). V shed 4 bases and J 3 bases; nucleotides not matched to a gene: 3. The CDR3 contains 15 residues. CDR3 sequence reads: CASSTGTGGYTEAFF. For the CDR3, the DNA is TGTGCCAGTAGTACCGGGACAGGGGGCTACACTGAAGCTTTCTTT.

V usage is TRBV7-9 and J usage is TRBJ2-3; TRBD2 aligns across 10 bases. The junction had 7 bases not matched to a gene; V was cut back by 11 bases and J by 2 bases. The CDR3 consists of 14 residues. The germline V gene encodes CDR1 SEHNR and CDR2 FQNEAQ (reference sequence). The CDR3 bases are TGTGCCGTCCGACTAGCGGGTTTCACAGATACGCAGTATTTT. Residues: CAVRLAGFTDTQYF.

This chain links TRBV27 with TRBJ2-7; 9 bases are a match to TRBD1. V shed 6 bases and J 4 bases; nucleotides not matched to a gene: 7. CDR3 length: 14 residues. The germline V gene has CDR1 MNHEY and CDR2 SMNVEV (reference sequence). CDR3 region: CASRGYGTGYEQYF. The CDR3, as DNA: TGTGCCAGCAGGGGTTACGGGACAGGGTACGAGCAGTACTTC.

The chain carries TRBV10-3 and TRBJ2-1; a possible D gene is TRBD2 (6 bases). Trimming stripped 7 bases from V and 0 bases from J, with 16 bases between. The CDR3 is 16 amino acids. CDR1 is ENHRY, CDR2 SYGVKD, per germline. The CDR3 bases are TGTGCCATCACCATTGGAGCGGGTAGCTCCTACAATGAGCAGTTCTTC. This codes for CAITIGAGSSYNEQFF.

This sequence joins TRBV29-1 and TRBJ2-3; TRBD2 matches at 8 bases. Trimming cost V 7 bases and J 2 bases; bases outside gene matches: 14. The germline V gene has CDR1 SQVTM and CDR2 ANQGSEA. CDR3 length equals 16 residues. The CDR3 region is CSAGSSAGGSTDTQYF. CDR3 nucleotides: TGCAGCGCCGGAAGTAGTGCGGGAGGTTCCACAGATACGCAGTATTTT.

V gene TRBV6-6 combines with J gene TRBJ1-1; TRBD1 is a possible D gene (6 bases). The CDR3 runs 15 residues. V shed 0 bases and J shed 3 bases, with 11 bases lying between them. Germline V CDR1 and CDR2: MNHNY, SVGAGI (reference sequence). The CDR3, as DNA: TGTGCCAGCAGTTACTCGGCAGGGGTGCACACTGAAGCTTTCTTT. Its protein is CASSYSAGVHTEAFF.

The chain uses TRBV28 and TRBJ2-1, with 9 positions matching TRBD2. J gave up 3 bases and V 5 bases, and 2 bases lay outside the gene matches. CDR1 is MDHEN, CDR2 SYDVKM, per germline. The CDR3 runs 14 residues. CDR3 DNA sequence: TGTGCCAGCAGTCGGACTAGCGACTACAATGAGCAGTTCTTC. This encodes CASSRTSDYNEQFF.

The rearrangement joins TRBV7-2 to TRBJ2-3; a possible D gene is TRBD1 (5 bases). V was clipped by 5 bases and J by 4 bases, with 13 bases between them. The CDR3 is 14 residues long. The germline V gene encodes CDR1 SGHTA and CDR2 FQGNSA. The DNA of the CDR3 is TGTGCCAGCAGCGCAGTGGCCAGGGCAGATACGCAGTATTTT. This translates into CASSAVARADTQYF.

V and J are TRBV7-9 and TRBJ2-7, with 8 bases fitting TRBD2. This CDR3 region has 15 residues. Germline CDR1 SEHNR, CDR2 FQNEAQ (reference sequence). The V and J ends lost 5 bases and 1 base, in that order; junction bases with no gene match: 7. In nucleotides, the CDR3 is TGTGCCAGCAGCCTTTGGCTAGCGGGTTCCTACGAGCAGTACTTC. Translating gives CASSLWLAGSYEQYF.

This clone was picked up a small number of times. The CDR3 nucleotides are TGCGCCAGCAGCCAAGAGTCGGGGTGGCACTACGAGCAGTACTTC. This sequence encodes CASSQESGWHYEQYF. The chain couples TRBV4-1 to TRBJ2-7; D possibly corresponds to TRBD2 (5 bases). The V end lost 0 bases, the J end lost 3 bases, and 12 bases lay between the germline ends. CDR3 length equals 15 residues. The germline V gene encodes CDR1 MGHRA and CDR2 YSYEKL.

The rearrangement joins TRBV6-5 to TRBJ2-7, with 7 nucleotides matching TRBD1. This CDR3 has 13 residues. CDR1 and CDR2 from the germline V gene are MNHEY and SVGAGI. J lost 6 bases, V lost 5 bases, and 7 bases had no gene match. CDR3 in amino acids: CASSPLPGGEQYF. The CDR3 DNA reads TGTGCCAGCAGTCCCTTGCCAGGGGGCGAGCAGTACTTC.

This rearrangement joins TRBV6-5 to TRBJ1-1; 10 bases line up with TRBD1. V lost 4 bases to trimming and J lost 1 base; unmatched junction nucleotides: 3. The CDR3 contains 15 residues. The germline V gene encodes CDR1 MNHEY and CDR2 SVGAGI. CDR3 amino acids: CASSSRDRGNTEAFF. CDR3 sequence (DNA): TGTGCCAGCAGTTCCCGGGACAGGGGGAACACTGAAGCTTTCTTT.

The chain carries TRBV7-6 and TRBJ2-7; 8 bases align to TRBD1. The CDR3 has 18 amino acids. Germline-derived CDR1 and CDR2 are SGHVS and FNYEAQ. Germline trimming cut 5 bases from V and 1 base from J; bases unmatched to any gene: 16. CDR3 amino acids: CASSPLSGGVRDSYEQYF. The CDR3 nucleotides read TGTGCCAGCAGCCCGCTTTCAGGGGGCGTTAGGGATTCCTACGAGCAGTACTTC.

V and J are TRBV7-3 and TRBJ2-1, with TRBD2 as a possible D gene (7 bases). The V gene's germline CDR1 is SGHTA and CDR2 FQGTGA. The CDR3 covers 15 residues. Trimming cost V 5 bases and J 8 bases, with 19 bases left between them. For the CDR3, the DNA is TGTGCCAGCAGCGGCATAGGGGGAGGGCCAGATGAGCAGTTCTTC. It codes for CASSGIGGGPDEQFF. Full variable domain (missing parts from reference TRBV7-3 and TRBJ2-1): GAGVSQTPSNKVTEKGKYVELRCDPISGHTALYWYRQSLGQGPEFLIYFQGTGAADDSGLPNDRFFAVRPEGSVSTLKIQRTERGDSAVYLCASSGIGGGPDEQFFGPGTRLTVL.

The J gene is TRBJ1-1, the V gene TRBV7-3; 7 bases are a match to TRBD1. This CDR3 region has 13 residues. Per the germline V gene, CDR1 is SGHTA and CDR2 is FQGTGA. With V trimmed by 4 bases and J by 2 bases, 1 base remained unmatched. CDR3 DNA sequence: TGTGCCAGCAGCTCAGGGGGTAACACTGAAGCTTTCTTT. Encoded protein: CASSSGGNTEAFF.

CDR3 bases: TGTGCCAGCAGTTTATCCCTAGTTCCTACGCAGTATTTT. It codes for CASSLSLVPTQYF. The chain links TRBV12-3 or TRBV12-4 to TRBJ2-3; D is uncertain. CDR3 length: 13 amino acids. The V and J ends lost 2 bases and 8 bases respectively, with 11 bases between them.

V is TRBV2 and J is TRBJ1-6; the match to TRBD1 covers 9 bases. With 5 bases clipped from V and 2 bases from J, the junction kept 10 bases outside the gene matches. CDR1 is SNHLY and CDR2 is FYNNEI in the germline V gene. The CDR3 covers 18 residues. This chain's CDR3 is CASSLPQGALPYNSPLHF. DNA for the CDR3: TGTGCCAGCAGTTTACCACAGGGGGCCCTACCCTATAATTCACCCCTCCACTTT.

The chain uses TRBV12-3 or TRBV12-4 and TRBJ2-1, with TRBD2 as a possible D gene (5 bases). The CDR3 is 12 residues long. Trimming removed 7 bases at V and 5 bases at J, with 9 bases between. CDR3: CASTPGNNEQFF. CDR3 coding DNA: TGTGCCAGCACCCCGGGAAACAATGAGCAGTTCTTC.

The chain links TRBV30 to TRBJ1-2, with D perhaps TRBD1 (5 bases). V dropped 0 bases and J dropped 2 bases, with 16 bases sitting between them. The CDR3 is made up of 16 amino acids. Per the germline V gene, CDR1 is GTSNPN and CDR2 is SVGIG (reference sequence). The CDR3: CAWSVPDRRRNYGYTF. The CDR3 region has the DNA TGTGCCTGGAGTGTCCCCGACAGAAGACGCAACTATGGCTACACCTTC. The entire variable domain, with the rest obtained from reference TRBV30 and TRBJ1-2, is as follows: SQTIHQWPATLVQPVGSPLSLECTVEGTSNPNLYWYRQAAGRGLQLLFYSVGIGQISSEVPQNLSASRPQDRQFILSSKKLLLSDSGFYLCAWSVPDRRRNYGYTFGSGTRLTVV.